This T cell receptor (beta chain) came from a study of cytomegalovirus exposure and HLA in healthy donors. Trimming took 0 bases from V and 2 from J; bases not matched to a gene: 1. This CDR3 has 15 amino acids. The germline gives CDR1 SGHNT, CDR2 YYREEE (reference sequence). Primers for the PCR totalled 60 Vbeta and 13 Jbeta. Clones were sequenced by immunoSEQ multiplex PCR, and TCRdb holds only the in-frame ones, with some missing. This sample has around 100,000 clones, with roughly 8.2% found just once. This clone was observed a handful of times. The chain carries TRBV5-4 and TRBJ2-5, with 10 bases that match TRBD2. Sample: PBMCs. The TCR was taken from a man between 45 and 60 years old in good health and CMV-seronegative. The CDR3 is CASSLEAGGQETQYF. CDR3 DNA: TGTGCCAGCAGCTTGGAAGCGGGAGGGCAAGAGACCCAGTACTTC.